This T cell receptor (beta chain) derives from a study of blood T cell repertoires in COVID-19. Study-level information: The United States, Italy and Spain provided the acute and convalescent COVID-19 samples. From T cells, B-cell-depleted T cells, or PBMCs came the material, which was cDNA or gDNA.

J lost 4 bases, V lost 5 bases, and 9 bases had no gene match. From germline, CDR1 is KGHSH and CDR2 LQKENI. The CDR3 is 17 amino acids. Original analysis: From reference gene primer amplification, estimates of nucleated cell counts were derived. Data came from immunoSEQ multiplex PCR; TCRdb stores just in-frame clones and leaves some out. Clonal size and the V and J genes are those of that table, whereas D and trimming came from the DNA. This sample has 250,000 or so clones, with 89% found just once. The rearrangement uses TRBV18 and TRBJ2-2; 11 bases align to TRBD1. The sequence came from a woman in her thirties or forties who had recovered from COVID-19. Material: peripheral blood. The CDR3 protein is CASSTLDRGPATGELFF. The CDR3 DNA follows: TGTGCCAGCTCAACCTTGGACAGGGGGCCTGCCACCGGGGAGCTGTTTTTT.